These T cell receptor beta chains were read from a single sample in a study of T cells in Graves' hyperthyroidism and ophthalmopathy. In TCRdb, the multiplex PCR reads were re-called with MiXCR into one record per CDR3 protein. This table has some 550,000 distinct CDR3 sequences, less than 25% appearing once. The sequencing sample was made of blood. The receptors shown here come from a man aged 18 to 29 with Graves' hyperthyroidism. Both conserved end residues are part of each CDR3. D genes are given only for firm matches. Clone size appears in some rows only: once, few, many, or a class for an expanded clone.

v_call: TRBV29-1
d_call: TRBD1
clone_size: many
j_call: TRBJ2-7
cdr3_aa: CSVVNRGRLREQYF
cdr3_nt: TGCAGCGTTGTGAACAGGGGCCGTCTCCGGGAGCAGTACTTC

v_call: TRBV6-5
d_call: TRBD1
clone_size: many
j_call: TRBJ1-3
cdr3_aa: CASSWTGGSGNTIYF
cdr3_nt: TGTGCCAGCAGTTGGACAGGGGGCTCTGGAAACACCATATATTTT

v_call: TRBV19
d_call: TRBD2
clone_size: many
j_call: TRBJ2-7
cdr3_aa: CASSEVASGGSEQYF
cdr3_nt: TGTGCCAGTAGCGAAGTGGCTAGCGGGGGGAGCGAGCAGTACTTC

v_call: TRBV6-5
d_call: NA
clone_size: many
j_call: TRBJ2-5
cdr3_aa: CASSYGTNLQETQYF
cdr3_nt: TGTGCCAGCAGTTACGGCACTAACCTCCAAGAGACCCAGTACTTC

v_call: TRBV15
d_call: NA
clone_size: many
j_call: TRBJ2-7
cdr3_aa: CATSLGREPYEQYF
cdr3_nt: TGTGCCACCAGCCTGGGACGGGAGCCCTACGAGCAGTACTTC

v_call: TRBV30
d_call: NA
clone_size: many
j_call: TRBJ2-2
cdr3_aa: CAWTLGGTGELFF
cdr3_nt: TGTGCCTGGACCCTGGGGGGAACCGGGGAGCTGTTTTTT

v_call: TRBV6-5
d_call: TRBD1
clone_size: many
j_call: TRBJ1-5
cdr3_aa: CASSYPGQGGNQPQHF
cdr3_nt: TGTGCCAGCAGTTACCCGGGACAGGGAGGAAATCAGCCCCAGCATTTT

v_call: TRBV28
d_call: NA
clone_size: many
j_call: TRBJ2-4
cdr3_aa: CASSLWAGGKENIQYF
cdr3_nt: TGTGCCAGCAGTTTGTGGGCAGGGGGGAAAGAAAACATTCAGTACTTC

v_call: TRBV28
d_call: TRBD1
clone_size: many
j_call: TRBJ1-5
cdr3_aa: CASIEGAGQPQHF
cdr3_nt: TGTGCCAGTATCGAGGGGGCAGGTCAGCCCCAGCATTTT

v_call: TRBV27
d_call: NA
clone_size: NA
j_call: TRBJ2-4
cdr3_aa: CASSPGSSKNIQYF
cdr3_nt: TGTGCCAGCAGTCCAGGATCGTCCAAAAACATTCAGTACTTC

v_call: TRBV18
d_call: TRBD1
clone_size: NA
j_call: TRBJ1-3
cdr3_aa: CASSPVGTGVSGNTIYF
cdr3_nt: TGTGCCAGCTCACCGGTCGGGACAGGGGTCTCCGGAAACACCATATATTTT

v_call: TRBV5-1
d_call: TRBD1
clone_size: NA
j_call: TRBJ1-1
cdr3_aa: CASSSGTGSMNTEAFF
cdr3_nt: TGCGCCAGCAGCTCCGGGACAGGCTCCATGAACACTGAAGCTTTCTTT

v_call: TRBV6-5
d_call: TRBD1
clone_size: NA
j_call: TRBJ1-5
cdr3_aa: CASSYGTGDSNQPQHF
cdr3_nt: TGTGCCAGCAGTTACGGGACAGGGGATAGCAATCAGCCCCAGCATTTT

v_call: TRBV6-5
d_call: NA
clone_size: many
j_call: TRBJ1-5
cdr3_aa: CASSYSMSDRGNQPQHF
cdr3_nt: TGTGCCAGCAGTTACTCGATGTCGGACCGGGGCAATCAGCCCCAGCATTTT

v_call: TRBV11-3
d_call: TRBD1
clone_size: many
j_call: TRBJ2-5
cdr3_aa: CASSPRQGTNGKTQYF
cdr3_nt: TGTGCCAGCAGCCCCCGACAGGGGACGAACGGCAAGACCCAGTACTTC

v_call: TRBV4-1
d_call: NA
clone_size: NA
j_call: TRBJ2-2
cdr3_aa: CASSSQGWGNTGELFF
cdr3_nt: TGCGCCAGCAGCTCCCAGGGCTGGGGGAACACCGGGGAGCTGTTTTTT

v_call: TRBV2
d_call: NA
clone_size: NA
j_call: TRBJ2-7
cdr3_aa: CASRDNGFRDEQYF
cdr3_nt: TGTGCCAGCAGGGACAACGGGTTCCGGGACGAGCAGTACTTC

v_call: TRBV30
d_call: TRBD1
clone_size: many
j_call: TRBJ2-7
cdr3_aa: CAWSEGQGASYEQYF
cdr3_nt: TGTGCCTGGAGCGAGGGACAGGGGGCTTCCTACGAGCAGTACTTC

v_call: TRBV6-1
d_call: TRBD1
clone_size: NA
j_call: TRBJ1-1
cdr3_aa: CASPENGDRGKTEAFF
cdr3_nt: TGTGCCAGCCCGGAAAATGGAGACAGGGGGAAAACTGAAGCTTTCTTT

v_call: TRBV15
d_call: NA
clone_size: many
j_call: TRBJ1-6
cdr3_aa: CATSNILGGARSPLHF
cdr3_nt: TGTGCCACCAGCAACATTCTCGGGGGGGCTCGGTCACCCCTCCACTTT

v_call: TRBV12-3/TRBV12-4
d_call: TRBD2
clone_size: many
j_call: TRBJ2-5
cdr3_aa: CASSPGGGQETQYF
cdr3_nt: TGTGCCAGCAGCCCCGGGGGGGGACAAGAGACCCAGTACTTC

v_call: TRBV2
d_call: TRBD2
clone_size: many
j_call: TRBJ2-5
cdr3_aa: CASRGTSGGLEETQYF
cdr3_nt: TGTGCCAGCAGGGGGACTAGCGGGGGGCTCGAAGAGACCCAGTACTTC

v_call: TRBV11-2
d_call: NA
clone_size: many
j_call: TRBJ2-5
cdr3_aa: CASSSMGRVVETQYF
cdr3_nt: TGTGCCAGCAGCTCCATGGGCAGGGTGGTGGAGACCCAGTACTTC

v_call: TRBV5-1
d_call: TRBD1
clone_size: many
j_call: TRBJ2-6
cdr3_aa: CASSTGTVSGANVLTF
cdr3_nt: TGCGCCAGCAGCACCGGGACAGTCTCTGGGGCCAACGTCCTGACTTTC

v_call: TRBV20-1
d_call: NA
clone_size: NA
j_call: TRBJ1-5
cdr3_aa: CSAREGQDSNQPQHF
cdr3_nt: TGCAGTGCTAGAGAAGGGCAGGATAGTAATCAGCCCCAGCATTTT

v_call: TRBV12-3/TRBV12-4
d_call: NA
clone_size: many
j_call: TRBJ1-2
cdr3_aa: CASSLRGTYGYTF
cdr3_nt: TGTGCCAGCAGTTTACGGGGAACCTATGGCTACACCTTC

v_call: TRBV19
d_call: NA
clone_size: few
j_call: TRBJ1-5
cdr3_aa: CASSITGNGNQPQHF
cdr3_nt: TGTGCCAGTAGTATAACAGGGAACGGCAATCAGCCCCAGCATTTT

v_call: TRBV11-2
d_call: TRBD2
clone_size: NA
j_call: TRBJ2-4
cdr3_aa: CASSLVVAGVAKNIKYF
cdr3_nt: TGTGCCAGCAGCTTAGTCGTAGCGGGGGTAGCCAAAAACATTAAGTACTTC

v_call: TRBV28
d_call: TRBD1
clone_size: many
j_call: TRBJ2-5
cdr3_aa: CASLGGGQGQETQYF
cdr3_nt: TGTGCCAGCTTAGGGGGTGGACAGGGCCAAGAGACCCAGTACTTC

v_call: TRBV24-1
d_call: NA
clone_size: many
j_call: TRBJ1-5
cdr3_aa: CATSDPDQPQHF
cdr3_nt: TGTGCCACCAGTGATCCCGATCAGCCCCAGCATTTT

v_call: TRBV20-1
d_call: TRBD1
clone_size: few
j_call: TRBJ1-1
cdr3_aa: CSARGGVGGFAEAFF
cdr3_nt: TGCAGTGCTAGAGGCGGAGTAGGGGGCTTCGCTGAAGCTTTCTTT

v_call: TRBV28
d_call: NA
clone_size: few
j_call: TRBJ2-7
cdr3_aa: CASSFRDLRNEQYF
cdr3_nt: TGTGCCAGCAGTTTTCGGGACTTAAGGAACGAGCAGTACTTC

v_call: TRBV18
d_call: NA
clone_size: few
j_call: TRBJ1-1
cdr3_aa: CASSSRQAEEAFF
cdr3_nt: TGTGCCAGCTCATCCAGACAGGCTGAAGAAGCTTTCTTT

v_call: TRBV6-1
d_call: NA
clone_size: many
j_call: TRBJ1-1
cdr3_aa: CASSTSGTPNEAFF
cdr3_nt: TGTGCCAGCAGTACCTCCGGGACACCCAATGAAGCTTTCTTT

v_call: TRBV29-1
d_call: NA
clone_size: many
j_call: TRBJ1-1
cdr3_aa: CSASTGGGTEAFF
cdr3_nt: TGCAGCGCCTCGACAGGTGGGGGAACTGAAGCTTTCTTT